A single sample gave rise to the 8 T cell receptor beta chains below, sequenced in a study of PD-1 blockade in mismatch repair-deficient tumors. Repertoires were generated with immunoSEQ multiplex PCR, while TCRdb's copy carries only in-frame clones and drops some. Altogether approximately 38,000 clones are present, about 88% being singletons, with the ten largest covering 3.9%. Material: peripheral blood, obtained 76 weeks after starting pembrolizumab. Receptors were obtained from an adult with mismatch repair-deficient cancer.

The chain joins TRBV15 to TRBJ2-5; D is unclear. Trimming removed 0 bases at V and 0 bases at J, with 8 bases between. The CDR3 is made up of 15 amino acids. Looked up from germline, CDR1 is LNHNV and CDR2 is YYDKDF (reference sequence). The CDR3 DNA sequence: TGTGCCACCAGCAGAGATGCGGCGTACCAAGAGACCCAGTACTTC. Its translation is CATSRDAAYQETQYF.

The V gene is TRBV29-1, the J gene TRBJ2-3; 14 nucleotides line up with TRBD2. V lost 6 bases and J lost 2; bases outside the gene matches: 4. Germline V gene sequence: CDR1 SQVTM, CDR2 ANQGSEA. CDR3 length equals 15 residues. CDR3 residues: CSVPTSGRVTDTQYF. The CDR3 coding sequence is TGCAGCGTCCCGACTAGCGGGAGGGTCACAGATACGCAGTATTTT.

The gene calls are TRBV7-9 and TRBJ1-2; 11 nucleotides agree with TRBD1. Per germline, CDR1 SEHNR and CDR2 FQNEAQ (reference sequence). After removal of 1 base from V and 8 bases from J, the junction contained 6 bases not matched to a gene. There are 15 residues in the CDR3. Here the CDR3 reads CASSLDGTGGSGYTF. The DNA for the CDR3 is TGTGCCAGCAGCTTAGACGGGACAGGGGGTTCGGGCTACACCTTC.

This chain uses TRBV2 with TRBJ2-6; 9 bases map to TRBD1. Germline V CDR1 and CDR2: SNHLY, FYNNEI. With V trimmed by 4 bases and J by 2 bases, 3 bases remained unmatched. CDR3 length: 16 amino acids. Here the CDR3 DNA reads TGTGCCAGCAGTGCGACAGGGGGTGCTGGGGCCAACGTCCTGACTTTC. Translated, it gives CASSATGGAGANVLTF.

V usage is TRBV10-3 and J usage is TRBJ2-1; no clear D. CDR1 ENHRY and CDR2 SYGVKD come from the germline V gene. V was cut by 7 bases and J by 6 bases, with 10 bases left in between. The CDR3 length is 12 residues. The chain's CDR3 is CAIKSLGNEQFF. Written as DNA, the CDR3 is TGTGCCATCAAGAGTTTAGGCAATGAGCAGTTCTTC.

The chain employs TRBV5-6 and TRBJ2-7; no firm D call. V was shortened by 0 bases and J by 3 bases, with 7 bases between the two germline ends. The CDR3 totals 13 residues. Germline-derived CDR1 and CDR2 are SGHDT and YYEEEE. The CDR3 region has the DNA TGTGCCAGCAGCTTGGGGGCCCGCTACGAGCAGTACTTC. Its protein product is CASSLGARYEQYF.

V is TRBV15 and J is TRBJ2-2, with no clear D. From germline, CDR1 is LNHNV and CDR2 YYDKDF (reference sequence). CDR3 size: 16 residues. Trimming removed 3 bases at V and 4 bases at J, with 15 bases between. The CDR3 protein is CATSRDKYFVTGELFF. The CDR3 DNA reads TGTGCCACCAGCAGGGATAAATATTTCGTCACCGGGGAGCTGTTTTTT.

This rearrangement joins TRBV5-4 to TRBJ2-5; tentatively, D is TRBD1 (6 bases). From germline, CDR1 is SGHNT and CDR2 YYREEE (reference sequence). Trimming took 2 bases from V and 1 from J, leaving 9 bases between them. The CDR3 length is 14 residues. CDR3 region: CASSFGQTQETQYF. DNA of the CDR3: TGTGCCAGCAGCTTCGGACAGACCCAAGAGACCCAGTACTTC.